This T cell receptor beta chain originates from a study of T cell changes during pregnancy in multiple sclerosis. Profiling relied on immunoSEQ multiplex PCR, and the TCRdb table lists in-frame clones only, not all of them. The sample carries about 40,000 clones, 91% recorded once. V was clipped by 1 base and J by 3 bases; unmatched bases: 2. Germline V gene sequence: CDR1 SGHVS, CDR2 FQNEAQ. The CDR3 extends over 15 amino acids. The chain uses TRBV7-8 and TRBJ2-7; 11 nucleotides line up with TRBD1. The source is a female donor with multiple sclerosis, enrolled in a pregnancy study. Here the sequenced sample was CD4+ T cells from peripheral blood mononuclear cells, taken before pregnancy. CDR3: CASSLVGTGGYEQYF. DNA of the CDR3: TGTGCCAGCAGCTTAGTGGGGACAGGGGGCTACGAGCAGTACTTC.